This T cell receptor beta chain was sequenced for a study of a mutant IDH1 vaccine in newly diagnosed glioma. As for the study in general: The V12 visit happened in week 35, and the V13 visit happened in week 47.

Germline CDR1 SQVTM, CDR2 ANQGSEA. V shed 1 base, J shed 5 bases, and the junction held 8 bases outside the gene matches. This CDR3 contains 15 residues. Here immunoSEQ multiplex PCR was the method, and the copy in TCRdb shows in-frame clones only, minus some. The table includes about 85,000 clones, 89% detected once. Study results and caveats: Pseudoprogression appeared independent of alterations in top peripheral clonotypes.

Concerning this clone itself: Its target is unknown.

Specified time point: week 47, end of study. Every vaccine dose comprised 300 ug of mutant IDH1 20-mer peptide plus topical imiquimod. The sequences come from PBMCs, collected from a glioma patient whose treatment included an IDH1 peptide vaccine. The V call is TRBV29-1, the J call TRBJ1-2; 9 bases match TRBD1. This TCR was recovered from a woman aged 45-59 years with glioma. The CDR3 DNA reads as TGCAGCGTTGAAGGTTGGGGGACAGGGATTTATGGCTACACCTTC. The encoded protein is CSVEGWGTGIYGYTF.